This T cell receptor beta chain was observed in a study of blood T cell repertoires in COVID-19. Across the study: Samples came from the United States, Italy and Spain, spanning acute and convalescent COVID-19.

This CDR3 comprises 14 residues. CDR1 is MNHEY, CDR2 SVGAGI, per germline. V was clipped by 6 bases and J by 6 bases; unmatched bases: 9. Original processing methods: Amplified reference gene primers provided the basis for estimating nucleated cell counts. Data came from immunoSEQ multiplex PCR; TCRdb stores just in-frame clones and leaves some out. The V and J calls and clone size were taken over from that table, and D and trimming were inferred from the DNA. The sample shows roughly 24,000 clones, 75% to 90% of them seen only once. Sequencing used peripheral blood. This chain connects TRBV6-5 to TRBJ1-2, with TRBD1 matching 8 bases. This sequence originates from a woman aged 65 to 85 with active COVID-19. In DNA form, the CDR3 reads TGTGCCAGCAGCCTGGACAGGGTCGAGAATGGCTACACCTTC. This codes for CASSLDRVENGYTF.